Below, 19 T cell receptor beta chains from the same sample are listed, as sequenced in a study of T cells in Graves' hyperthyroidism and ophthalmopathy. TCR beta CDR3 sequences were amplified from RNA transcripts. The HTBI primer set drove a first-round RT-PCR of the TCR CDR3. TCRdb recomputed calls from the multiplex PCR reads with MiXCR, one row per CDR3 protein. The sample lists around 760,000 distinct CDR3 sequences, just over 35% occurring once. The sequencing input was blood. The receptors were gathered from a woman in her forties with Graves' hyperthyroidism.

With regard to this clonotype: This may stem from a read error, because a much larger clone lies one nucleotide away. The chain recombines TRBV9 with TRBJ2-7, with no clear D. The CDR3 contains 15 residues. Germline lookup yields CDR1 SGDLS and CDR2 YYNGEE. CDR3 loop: CASSVGPNLPYKQYF. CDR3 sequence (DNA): TGTGCCAGCAGCGTAGGACCGAACCTCCCCTACAAGCAGTACTTC.

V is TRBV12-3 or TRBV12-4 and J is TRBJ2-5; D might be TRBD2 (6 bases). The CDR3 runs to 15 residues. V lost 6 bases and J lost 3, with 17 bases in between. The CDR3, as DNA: TGTGCCAGCAGGCGGGACTCTGGGTGGGAAGAGACCCAGTACTTC. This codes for CASRRDSGWEETQYF.

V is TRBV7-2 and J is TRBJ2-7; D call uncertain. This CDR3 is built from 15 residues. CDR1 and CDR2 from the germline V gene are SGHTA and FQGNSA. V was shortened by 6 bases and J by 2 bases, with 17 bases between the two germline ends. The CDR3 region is CASRLSGGGTYEQYF. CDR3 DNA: TGTGCCAGCAGACTCTCCGGTGGCGGCACCTACGAGCAGTACTTC.

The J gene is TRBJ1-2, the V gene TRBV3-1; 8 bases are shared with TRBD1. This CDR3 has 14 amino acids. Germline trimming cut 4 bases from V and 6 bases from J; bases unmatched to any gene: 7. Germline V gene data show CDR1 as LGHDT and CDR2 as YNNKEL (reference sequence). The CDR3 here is CASSPRQGTHGYTF. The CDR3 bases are TGTGCCAGCAGCCCCAGACAGGGGACCCATGGCTACACCTTC.

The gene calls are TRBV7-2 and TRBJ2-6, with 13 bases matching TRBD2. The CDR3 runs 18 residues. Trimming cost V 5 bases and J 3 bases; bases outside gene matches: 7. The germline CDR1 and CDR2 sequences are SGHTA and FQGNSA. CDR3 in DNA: TGTGCCAGCAGCCATCGACTAGCGGGAGGCCATGGGGCCAACGTCCTGACTTTC. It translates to CASSHRLAGGHGANVLTF.

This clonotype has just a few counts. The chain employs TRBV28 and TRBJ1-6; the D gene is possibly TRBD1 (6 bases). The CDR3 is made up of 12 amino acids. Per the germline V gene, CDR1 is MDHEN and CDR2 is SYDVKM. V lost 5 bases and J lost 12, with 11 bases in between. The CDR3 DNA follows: TGTGCCAGCAGTACAGGGCCGGTACCCCTCCACTTT. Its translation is CASSTGPVPLHF.

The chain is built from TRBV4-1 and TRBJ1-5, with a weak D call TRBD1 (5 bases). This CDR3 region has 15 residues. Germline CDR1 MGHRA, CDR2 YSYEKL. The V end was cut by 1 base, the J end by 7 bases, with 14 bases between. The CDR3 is CASSQAGREGQPQHF. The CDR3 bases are TGCGCCAGCAGCCAAGCGGGCAGGGAGGGCCAGCCCCAGCATTTT.

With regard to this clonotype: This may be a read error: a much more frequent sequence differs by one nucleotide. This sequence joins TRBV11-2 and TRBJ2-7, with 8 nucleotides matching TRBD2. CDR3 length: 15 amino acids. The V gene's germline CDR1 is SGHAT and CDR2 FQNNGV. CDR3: CASSSAGGSAYGQYF. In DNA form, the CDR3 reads TGTGCCAGCAGTTCGGCGGGGGGCTCGGCCTACGGGCAGTACTTC. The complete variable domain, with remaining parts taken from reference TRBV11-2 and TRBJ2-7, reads EAGVAQSPRYKIIEKRQSVAFWCNPISGHATLYWYQQILGQGPKLLIQFQNNGVVDDSQLPKDRFSAERLKGVDSTLKIQPAKLEDSAVYLCASSSAGGSAYGQYFGPGTRLTVT.

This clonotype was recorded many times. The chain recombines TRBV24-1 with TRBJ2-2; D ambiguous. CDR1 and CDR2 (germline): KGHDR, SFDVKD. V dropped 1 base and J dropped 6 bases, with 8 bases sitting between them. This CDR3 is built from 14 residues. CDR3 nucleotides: TGTGCCACCAGTGATTTTAGGCTTTCCGGGGAGCTGTTTTTT. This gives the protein CATSDFRLSGELFF.

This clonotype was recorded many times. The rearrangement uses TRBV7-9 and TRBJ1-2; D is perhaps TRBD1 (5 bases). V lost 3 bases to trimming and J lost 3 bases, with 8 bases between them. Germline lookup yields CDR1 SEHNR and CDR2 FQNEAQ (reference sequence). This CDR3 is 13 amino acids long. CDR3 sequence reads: CASSLGRYYGYTF. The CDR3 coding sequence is TGTGCCAGCAGCTTGGGGCGCTACTATGGCTACACCTTC.

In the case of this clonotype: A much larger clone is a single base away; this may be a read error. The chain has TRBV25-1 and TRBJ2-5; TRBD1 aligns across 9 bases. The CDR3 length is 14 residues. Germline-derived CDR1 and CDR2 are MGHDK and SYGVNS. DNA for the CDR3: TGCAGCGCGCCGGACAGGGGAAAACTAGAGACCCAGTACTTC. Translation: CSAPDRGKLETQYF. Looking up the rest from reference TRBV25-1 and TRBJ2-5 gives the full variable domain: EADIYQTPRYLVIGTGKKITLECSQTMGHDKMYWYQQDPGMELHLIHYSYGVNSTEKGDLSSESTVSRIRTEHFPLTLESARPSHTSQYLCSAPDRGKLETQYFGPGTRLLVL.

CDR3 residues: CASSAAPQGYNSPLHF. The CDR3, as DNA: TGTGCCAGCAGCGCTGCCCCACAGGGTTACAATTCACCCCTCCACTTT. The chain couples TRBV7-2 to TRBJ1-6, with a tentative D call TRBD1 (6 bases). This CDR3 has 16 residues. The germline gives CDR1 SGHTA, CDR2 FQGNSA. V dropped 5 bases and J dropped 7 bases, with 18 bases sitting between them.

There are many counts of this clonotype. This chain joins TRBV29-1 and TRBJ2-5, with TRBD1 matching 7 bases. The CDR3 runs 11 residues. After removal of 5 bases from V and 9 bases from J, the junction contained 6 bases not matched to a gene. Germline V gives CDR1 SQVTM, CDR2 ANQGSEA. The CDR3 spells CSVSPTGAQYF. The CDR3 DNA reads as TGCAGCGTTAGCCCTACAGGGGCCCAGTACTTC.

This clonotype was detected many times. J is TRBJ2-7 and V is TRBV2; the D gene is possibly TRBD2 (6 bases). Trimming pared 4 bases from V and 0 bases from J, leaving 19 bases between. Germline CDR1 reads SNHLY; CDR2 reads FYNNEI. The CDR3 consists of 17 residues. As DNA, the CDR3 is TGTGCCAGCAGTGGCACAAAAGGACTATCGAGCTCCTACGAGCAGTACTTC. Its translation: CASSGTKGLSSSYEQYF.

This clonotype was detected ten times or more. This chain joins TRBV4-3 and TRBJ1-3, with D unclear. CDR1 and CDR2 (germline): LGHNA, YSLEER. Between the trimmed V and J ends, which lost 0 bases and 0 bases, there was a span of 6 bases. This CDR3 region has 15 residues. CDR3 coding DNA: TGCGCCAGCAGCCAAGATGCAGTCTCTGGAAACACCATATATTTT. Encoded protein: CASSQDAVSGNTIYF.

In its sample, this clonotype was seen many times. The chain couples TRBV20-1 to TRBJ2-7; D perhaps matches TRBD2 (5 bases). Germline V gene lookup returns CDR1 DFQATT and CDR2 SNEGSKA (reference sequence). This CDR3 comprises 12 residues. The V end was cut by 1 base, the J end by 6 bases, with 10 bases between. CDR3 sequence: CSARGGVGEQYF. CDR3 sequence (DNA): TGCAGTGCTAGAGGGGGAGTCGGCGAGCAGTACTTC.

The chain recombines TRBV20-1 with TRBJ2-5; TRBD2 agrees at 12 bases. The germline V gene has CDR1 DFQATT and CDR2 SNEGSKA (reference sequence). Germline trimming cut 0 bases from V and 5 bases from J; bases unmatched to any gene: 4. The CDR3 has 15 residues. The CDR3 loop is CSARDGLAGNETQYF. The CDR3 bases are TGCAGTGCTAGAGATGGACTAGCGGGGAATGAGACCCAGTACTTC.

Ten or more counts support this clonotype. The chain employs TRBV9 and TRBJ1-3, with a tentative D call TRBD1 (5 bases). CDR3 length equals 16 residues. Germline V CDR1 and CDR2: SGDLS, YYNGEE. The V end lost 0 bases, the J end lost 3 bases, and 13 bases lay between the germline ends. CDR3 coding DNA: TGTGCCAGCAGCGTAGATGGGGGAACAAGTGGAAACACCATATATTTT. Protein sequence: CASSVDGGTSGNTIYF.

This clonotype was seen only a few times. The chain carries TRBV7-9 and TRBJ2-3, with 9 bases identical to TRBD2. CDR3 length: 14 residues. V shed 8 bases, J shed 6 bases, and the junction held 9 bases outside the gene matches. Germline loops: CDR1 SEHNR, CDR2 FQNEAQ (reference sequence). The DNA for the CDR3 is TGTGCCAGCTCCGTTGTAGCGGGAGCCGATACGCAGTATTTT. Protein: CASSVVAGADTQYF.